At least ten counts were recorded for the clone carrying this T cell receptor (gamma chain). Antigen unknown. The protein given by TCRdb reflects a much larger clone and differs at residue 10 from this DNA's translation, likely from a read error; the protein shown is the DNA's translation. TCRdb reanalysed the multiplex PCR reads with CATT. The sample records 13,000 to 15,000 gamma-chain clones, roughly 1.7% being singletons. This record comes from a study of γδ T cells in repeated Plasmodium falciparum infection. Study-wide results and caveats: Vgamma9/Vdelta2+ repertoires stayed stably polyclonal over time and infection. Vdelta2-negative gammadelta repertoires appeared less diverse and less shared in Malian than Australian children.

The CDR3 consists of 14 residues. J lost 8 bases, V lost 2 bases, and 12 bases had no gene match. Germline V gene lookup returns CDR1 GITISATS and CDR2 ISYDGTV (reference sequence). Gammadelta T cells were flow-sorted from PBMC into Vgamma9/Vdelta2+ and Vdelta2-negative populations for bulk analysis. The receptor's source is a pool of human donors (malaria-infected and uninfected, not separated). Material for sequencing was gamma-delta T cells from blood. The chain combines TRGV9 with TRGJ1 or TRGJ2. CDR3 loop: CALWEEFKYDKKLF. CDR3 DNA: TGTGCCTTGTGGGAGGAATTCAAATATGATAAGAAACTCTTT.